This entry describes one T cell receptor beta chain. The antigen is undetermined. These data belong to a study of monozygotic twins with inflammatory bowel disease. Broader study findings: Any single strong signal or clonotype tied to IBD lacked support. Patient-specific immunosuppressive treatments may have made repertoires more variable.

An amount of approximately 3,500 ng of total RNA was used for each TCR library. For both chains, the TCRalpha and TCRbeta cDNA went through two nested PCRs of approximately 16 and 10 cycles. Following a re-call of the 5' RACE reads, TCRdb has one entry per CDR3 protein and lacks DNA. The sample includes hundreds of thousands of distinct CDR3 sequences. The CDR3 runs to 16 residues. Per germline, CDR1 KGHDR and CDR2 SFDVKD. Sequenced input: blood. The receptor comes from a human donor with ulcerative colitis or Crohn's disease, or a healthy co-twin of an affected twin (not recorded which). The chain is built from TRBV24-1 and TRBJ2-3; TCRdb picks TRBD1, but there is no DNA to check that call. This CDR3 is CATSDGDRGRADTQYF.